This TCR beta chain was sequenced for a study of T cell repertoires in cytomegalovirus infection. Across the whole study: Through public TCR beta signatures, both CMV infection and matching HLA type were indicated.

The sample holds a few counts of this clonotype. The target antigen is unknown. This CDR3 has 15 residues. V lost 7 bases to trimming and J lost 6 bases, with 19 bases between them. TCRdb ran MiXCR on the reads and lists one entry per CDR3 protein. The table lists hundreds of thousands of distinct CDR3 sequences, roughly 30% of them singletons, with more than 12% in the top ten. The receptor was derived from a human donor in good health (CMV status not recorded). Some clones in this sample may be carry-over from other donors' samples. This chain uses TRBV12-3 or TRBV12-4 with TRBJ2-1; a weak D match, TRBD1 (6 bases). The material sequenced was cultured CD8+ T cells from PBMCs, taken from culture after CMV antigen stimulation. CDR3 sequence reads: CASNNREGGGNEQFF. As DNA, the CDR3 is TGTGCCAGCAACAACAGGGAAGGTGGGGGCAATGAGCAGTTCTTC.